This T cell receptor (beta chain) was sequenced for a study of HIV-infected children after antiretroviral therapy interruption. Stated treatment: PENTA 11 planned treatment interruption arm or continuous ART arm. Points from the study as a whole: Some non-naive CD45RA+ T cells might be present among sorted naive cells.

This clonotype has more than one count but fewer than ten. Antigen: not known. The TCR library was built from RNA with a 3' RACE protocol and unique molecular identifiers. MiXCR, applied by TCRdb to the 3' RACE reads, yields one record per CDR3 protein. This sample has about 89,000 distinct CDR3 sequences; approximately 6.9% occur once, and the top ten carry roughly 1%. Germline V gene data show CDR1 as SGHVS and CDR2 as FQNEAQ. V gave up 0 bases and J gave up 3 bases; unmatched junction bases: 8. The CDR3 loop spans 17 amino acids. The chain links TRBV7-8 to TRBJ2-7; 10 bases map to TRBD2. This TCR derives from a pool of human donors with HIV. The sequences come from CD45RA+ CD4+ T cells from PBMCs, pooled from several time points, collected from a donor given antiretroviral therapy, either interrupted or continuous. Sample subset: naive CD4+ CD45RA+ CD45RO- T cells. The CDR3 region is CASSLAGSGGAVYEQYF. Written as DNA, the CDR3 is TGTGCCAGCAGCTTAGCGGGGAGCGGGGGGGCCGTCTACGAGCAGTACTTC.